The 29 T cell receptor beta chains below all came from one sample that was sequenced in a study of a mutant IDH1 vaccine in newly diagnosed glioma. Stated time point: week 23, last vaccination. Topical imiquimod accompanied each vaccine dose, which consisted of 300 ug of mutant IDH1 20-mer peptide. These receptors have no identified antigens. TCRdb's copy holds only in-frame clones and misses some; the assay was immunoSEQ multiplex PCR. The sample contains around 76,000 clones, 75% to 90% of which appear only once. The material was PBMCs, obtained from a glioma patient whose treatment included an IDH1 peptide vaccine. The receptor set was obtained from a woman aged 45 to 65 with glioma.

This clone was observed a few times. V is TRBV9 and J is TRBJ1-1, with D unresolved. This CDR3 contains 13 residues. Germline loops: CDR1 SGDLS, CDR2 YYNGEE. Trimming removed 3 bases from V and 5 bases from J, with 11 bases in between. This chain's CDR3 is CASSAQTGTEAFF. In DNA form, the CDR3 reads TGTGCCAGCAGCGCCCAGACCGGTACTGAAGCTTTCTTT.

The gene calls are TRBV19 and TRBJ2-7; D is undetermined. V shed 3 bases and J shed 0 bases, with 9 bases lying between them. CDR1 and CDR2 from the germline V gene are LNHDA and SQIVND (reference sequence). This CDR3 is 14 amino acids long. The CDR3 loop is CASSIVGSSYEQYF. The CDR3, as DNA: TGTGCCAGTAGTATTGTCGGAAGCTCCTACGAGCAGTACTTC.

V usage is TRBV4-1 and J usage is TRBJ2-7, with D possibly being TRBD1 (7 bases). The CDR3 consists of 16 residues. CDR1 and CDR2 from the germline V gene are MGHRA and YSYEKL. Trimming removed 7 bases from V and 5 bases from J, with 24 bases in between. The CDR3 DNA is TGCGCCAGCACCCCGGAATTACAGGCGGGACAGCACGAGCAGTACTTC. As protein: CASTPELQAGQHEQYF.

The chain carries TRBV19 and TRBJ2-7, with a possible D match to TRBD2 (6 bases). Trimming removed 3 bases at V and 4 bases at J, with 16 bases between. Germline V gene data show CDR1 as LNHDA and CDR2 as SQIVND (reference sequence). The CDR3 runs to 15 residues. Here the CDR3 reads CASSMAGTTSYEQYF. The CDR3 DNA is TGTGCCAGTAGTATGGCGGGAACCACTTCTTACGAGCAGTACTTC.

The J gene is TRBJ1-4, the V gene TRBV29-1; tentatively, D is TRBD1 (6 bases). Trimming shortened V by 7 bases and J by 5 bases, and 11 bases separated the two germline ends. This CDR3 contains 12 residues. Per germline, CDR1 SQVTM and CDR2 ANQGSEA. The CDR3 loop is CSAGTYNEKLFF. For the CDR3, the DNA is TGCAGCGCCGGGACATACAATGAAAAACTGTTTTTT.

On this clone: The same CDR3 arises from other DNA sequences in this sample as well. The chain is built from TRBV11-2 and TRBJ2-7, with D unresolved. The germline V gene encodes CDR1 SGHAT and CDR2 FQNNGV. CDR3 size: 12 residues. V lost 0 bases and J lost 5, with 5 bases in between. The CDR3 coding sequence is TGTGCCAGCAGCTTAGATCGAGACGAGCAGTACTTC. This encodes CASSLDRDEQYF. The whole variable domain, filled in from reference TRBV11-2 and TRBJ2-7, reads EAGVAQSPRYKIIEKRQSVAFWCNPISGHATLYWYQQILGQGPKLLIQFQNNGVVDDSQLPKDRFSAERLKGVDSTLKIQPAKLEDSAVYLCASSLDRDEQYFGPGTRLTVT.

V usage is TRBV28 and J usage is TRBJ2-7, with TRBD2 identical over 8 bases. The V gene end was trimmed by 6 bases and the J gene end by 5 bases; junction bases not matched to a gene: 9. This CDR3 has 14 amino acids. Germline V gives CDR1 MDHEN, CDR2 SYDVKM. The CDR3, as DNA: TGTGCCAGCAGCCCTCCCCCCGGGAGGGACGAGCAGTACTTC. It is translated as CASSPPPGRDEQYF.

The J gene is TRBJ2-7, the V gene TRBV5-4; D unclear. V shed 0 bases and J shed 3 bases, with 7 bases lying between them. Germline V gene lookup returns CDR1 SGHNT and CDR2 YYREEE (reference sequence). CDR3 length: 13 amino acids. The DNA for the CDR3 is TGTGCCAGCAGCTTGGGTGGCTACTACGAGCAGTACTTC. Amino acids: CASSLGGYYEQYF.

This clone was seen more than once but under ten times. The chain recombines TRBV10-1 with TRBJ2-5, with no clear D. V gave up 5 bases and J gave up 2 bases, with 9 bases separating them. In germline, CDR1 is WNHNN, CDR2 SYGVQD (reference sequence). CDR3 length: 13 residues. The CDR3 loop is CASSLSPQETQYF. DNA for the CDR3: TGCGCCAGCAGTTTAAGTCCTCAAGAGACCCAGTACTTC.

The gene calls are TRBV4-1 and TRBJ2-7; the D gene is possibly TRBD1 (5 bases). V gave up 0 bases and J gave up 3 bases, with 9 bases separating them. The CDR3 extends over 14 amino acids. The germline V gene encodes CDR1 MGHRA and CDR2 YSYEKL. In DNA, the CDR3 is TGCGCCAGCAGCCAAGAGATCCAGGGCTACGAGCAGTACTTC. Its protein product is CASSQEIQGYEQYF.

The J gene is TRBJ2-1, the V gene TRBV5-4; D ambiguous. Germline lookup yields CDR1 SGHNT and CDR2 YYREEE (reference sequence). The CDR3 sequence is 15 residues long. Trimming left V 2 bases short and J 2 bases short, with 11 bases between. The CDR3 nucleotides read TGTGCCAGCAGCTTAGACGCAGGACCCTACAATGAGCAGTTCTTC. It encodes CASSLDAGPYNEQFF.

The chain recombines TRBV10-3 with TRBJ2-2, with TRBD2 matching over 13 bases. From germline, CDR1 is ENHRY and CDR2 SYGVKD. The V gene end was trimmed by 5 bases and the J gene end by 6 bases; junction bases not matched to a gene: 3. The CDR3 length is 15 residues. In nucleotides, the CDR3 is TGTGCCATCAGTTCACTAGCGGGAGGGGCCGGGGAGCTGTTTTTT. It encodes CAISSLAGGAGELFF.

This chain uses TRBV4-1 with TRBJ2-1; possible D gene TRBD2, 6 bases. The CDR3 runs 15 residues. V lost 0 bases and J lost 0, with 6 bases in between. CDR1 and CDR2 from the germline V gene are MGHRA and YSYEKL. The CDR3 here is CASSQDGSSYNEQFF. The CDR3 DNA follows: TGCGCCAGCAGCCAAGACGGGAGCTCCTACAATGAGCAGTTCTTC.

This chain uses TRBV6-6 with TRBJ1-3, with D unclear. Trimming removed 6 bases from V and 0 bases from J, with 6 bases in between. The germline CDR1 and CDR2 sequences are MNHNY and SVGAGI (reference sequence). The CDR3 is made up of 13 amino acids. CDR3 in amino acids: CASRGFSGNTIYF. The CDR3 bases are TGTGCCAGCAGGGGGTTCTCTGGAAACACCATATATTTT.

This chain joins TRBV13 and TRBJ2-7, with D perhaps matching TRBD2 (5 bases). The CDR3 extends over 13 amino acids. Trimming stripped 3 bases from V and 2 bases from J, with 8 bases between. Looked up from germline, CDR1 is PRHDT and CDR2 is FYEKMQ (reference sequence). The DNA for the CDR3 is TGTGCCAGCAGCTTCCGGGAAACCTACGAGCAGTACTTC. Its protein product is CASSFRETYEQYF.

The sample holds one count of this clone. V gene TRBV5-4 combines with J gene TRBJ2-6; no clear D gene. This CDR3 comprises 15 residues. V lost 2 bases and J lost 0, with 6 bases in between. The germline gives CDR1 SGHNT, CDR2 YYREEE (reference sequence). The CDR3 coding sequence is TGTGCCAGCAGCTTCGGAAGCTCTGGGGCCAACGTCCTGACTTTC. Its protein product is CASSFGSSGANVLTF.

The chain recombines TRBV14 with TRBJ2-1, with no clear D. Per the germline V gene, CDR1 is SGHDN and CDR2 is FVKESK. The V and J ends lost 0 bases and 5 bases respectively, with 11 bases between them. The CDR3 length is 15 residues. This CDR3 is CASSQERFLHNEQFF. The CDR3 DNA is TGTGCCAGCAGCCAAGAAAGGTTCCTTCACAATGAGCAGTTCTTC.

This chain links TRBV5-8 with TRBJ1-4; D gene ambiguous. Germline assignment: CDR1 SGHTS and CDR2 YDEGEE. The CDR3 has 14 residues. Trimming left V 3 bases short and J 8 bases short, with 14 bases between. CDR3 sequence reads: CASSSRQDGEKLFF. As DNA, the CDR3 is TGTGCCAGCAGCTCACGCCAGGATGGCGAAAAACTGTTTTTT.

The CDR3 bases are TGTGCCAGCAGCGGACGAGGGGCAGATACGCAGTATTTT. Its protein is CASSGRGADTQYF. The chain employs TRBV11-3 and TRBJ2-3; D is perhaps TRBD1 or TRBD2 (5 bases each). Germline CDR1 and CDR2: SGHNT and YENEEA. V lost 5 bases, J lost 4 bases, and 10 bases lay in between. The CDR3 contains 13 residues.

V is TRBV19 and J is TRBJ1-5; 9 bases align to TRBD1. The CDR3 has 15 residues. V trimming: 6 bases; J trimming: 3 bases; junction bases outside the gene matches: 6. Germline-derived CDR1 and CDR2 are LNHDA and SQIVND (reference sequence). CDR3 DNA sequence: TGTGCCAGTAGGACGGGACAGGGTATCAATCAGCCCCAGCATTTT. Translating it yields CASRTGQGINQPQHF.

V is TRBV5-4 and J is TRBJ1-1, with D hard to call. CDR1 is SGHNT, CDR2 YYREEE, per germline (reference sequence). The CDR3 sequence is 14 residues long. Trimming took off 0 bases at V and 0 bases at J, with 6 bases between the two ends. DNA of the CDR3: TGTGCCAGCAGCTTGGAAACGGTGAACACTGAAGCTTTCTTT. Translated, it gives CASSLETVNTEAFF.

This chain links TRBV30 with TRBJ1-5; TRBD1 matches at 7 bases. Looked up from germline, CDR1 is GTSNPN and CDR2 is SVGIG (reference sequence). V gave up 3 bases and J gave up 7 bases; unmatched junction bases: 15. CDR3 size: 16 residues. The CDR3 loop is CAWRDNDRDFFQPQHF. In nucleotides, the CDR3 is TGTGCCTGGAGGGACAACGACAGGGACTTTTTCCAGCCCCAGCATTTT.

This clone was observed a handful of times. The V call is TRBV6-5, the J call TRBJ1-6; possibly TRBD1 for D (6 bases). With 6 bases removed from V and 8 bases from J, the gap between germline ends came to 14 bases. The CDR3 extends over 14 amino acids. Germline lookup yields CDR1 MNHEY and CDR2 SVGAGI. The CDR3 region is CASRIGQPDSPLHF. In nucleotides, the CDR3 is TGTGCCAGCAGAATCGGACAGCCCGATTCACCCCTCCACTTT.

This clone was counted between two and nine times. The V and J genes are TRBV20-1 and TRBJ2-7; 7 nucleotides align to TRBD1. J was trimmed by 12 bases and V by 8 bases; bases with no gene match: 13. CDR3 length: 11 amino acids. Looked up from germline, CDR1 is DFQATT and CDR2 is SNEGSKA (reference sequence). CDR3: CSPIRTGEPYF. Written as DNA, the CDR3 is TGCAGTCCGATCCGAACAGGGGAACCGTACTTC.

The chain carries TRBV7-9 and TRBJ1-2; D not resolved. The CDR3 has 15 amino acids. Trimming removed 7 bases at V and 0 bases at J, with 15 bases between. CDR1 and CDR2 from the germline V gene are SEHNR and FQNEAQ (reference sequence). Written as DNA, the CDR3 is TGTGCCAGCACCTCTAGAGCCGGCGCTAACTATGGCTACACCTTC. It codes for CASTSRAGANYGYTF. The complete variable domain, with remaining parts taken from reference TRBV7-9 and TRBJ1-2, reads DTGVSQNPRHKITKRGQNVTFRCDPISEHNRLYWYRQTLGQGPEFLTYFQNEAQLEKSRLLSDRFSAERPKGSFSTLEIQRTEQGDSAMYLCASTSRAGANYGYTFGSGTRLTVV.

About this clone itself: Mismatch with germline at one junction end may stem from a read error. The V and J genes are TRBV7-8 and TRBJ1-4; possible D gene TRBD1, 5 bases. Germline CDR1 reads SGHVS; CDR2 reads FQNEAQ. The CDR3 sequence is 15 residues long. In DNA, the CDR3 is TGTGCCAGCAGCTTAGATCGGGGGTCTAACGAAAAACTGTTTTTT. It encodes CASSLDRGSNEKLFF.

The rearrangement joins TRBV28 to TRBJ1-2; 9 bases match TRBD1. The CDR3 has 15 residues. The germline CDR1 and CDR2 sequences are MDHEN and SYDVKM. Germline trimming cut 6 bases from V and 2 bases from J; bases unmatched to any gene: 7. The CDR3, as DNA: TGTGCCAGCAGCAACCCCGGGACAGGGAACTATGGCTACACCTTC. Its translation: CASSNPGTGNYGYTF.

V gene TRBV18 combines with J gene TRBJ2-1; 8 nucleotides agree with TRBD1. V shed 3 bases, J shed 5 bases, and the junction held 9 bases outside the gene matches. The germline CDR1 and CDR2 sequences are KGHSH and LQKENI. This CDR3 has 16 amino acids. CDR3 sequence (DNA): TGTGCCAGCTCACCTACCTTGGACAGGGAGGACAATGAGCAGTTCTTC. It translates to CASSPTLDREDNEQFF.

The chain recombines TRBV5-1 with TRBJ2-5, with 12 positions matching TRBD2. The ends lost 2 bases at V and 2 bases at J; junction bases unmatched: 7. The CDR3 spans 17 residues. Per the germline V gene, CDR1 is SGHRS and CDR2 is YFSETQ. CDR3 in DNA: TGCGCCAGCAGCTTTTCGTCTAGCGGGAGGGGGCAAGAGACCCAGTACTTC. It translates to CASSFSSSGRGQETQYF.